The 32 T cell receptor beta chains below all came from one sample that was sequenced in a study of shared clonotypes between healthy human individuals. In the naive CD8 group, cells lacked CD45RO and were positively selected for CCR7, so terminally differentiated effector memory CD45RA+ cells were left out. Some clones are missing from TCRdb's copy, which holds only in-frame ones; the method was immunoSEQ multiplex PCR. The sample records some 2,100,000 clones, 90% to 95% being singletons. Sequencing was carried out using naive CD8+ T cells from PBMCs. The receptor set was obtained from a man between 18 and 35 years old in good health. Some clones in this sample may be carry-over from other donors' samples.

This clone occurred once. The V gene is TRBV27, the J gene TRBJ2-6; D possibly corresponds to TRBD1 (6 bases). The CDR3 runs to 19 residues. Germline CDR1 MNHEY, CDR2 SMNVEV (reference sequence). V was trimmed by 4 bases and J by 0 bases, leaving 19 bases between them. The DNA of the CDR3 is TGTGCCAGCAGTTCATTCAGGGGCGGCCCCCTCTCTGGGGCCAACGTCCTGACTTTC. The encoded protein is CASSSFRGGPLSGANVLTF.

As for this clone: The junction shows a germline mismatch at one end, possibly a read error. V is TRBV4-1 and J is TRBJ2-6, with D possibly being TRBD1 (5 bases). Germline-derived CDR1 and CDR2 are MGHRA and YSYEKL. This CDR3 has 12 residues. CDR3 DNA: TGCGCCAGCAGCTCTGGGGCCAACGTCCTGGCTTTC. It is translated as CASSSGANVLAF.

This clone was seen once. The rearrangement joins TRBV29-1 to TRBJ2-1; 8 nucleotides match TRBD2. The ends lost 4 bases at V and 6 bases at J; junction bases unmatched: 5. Germline values: CDR1 SQVTM, CDR2 ANQGSEA. This CDR3 has 13 amino acids. The CDR3 loop reads CSVGSGTPNEQFF. The CDR3 DNA reads TGCAGCGTTGGTAGCGGGACACCCAATGAGCAGTTCTTC.

The gene calls are TRBV27 and TRBJ1-1; possibly TRBD1 for D (6 bases). Trimming pared 9 bases from V and 2 bases from J, leaving 19 bases between. CDR3 length equals 15 residues. Germline assignment: CDR1 MNHEY and CDR2 SMNVEV (reference sequence). CDR3 in amino acids: CASRTWGAANTEAFF. The CDR3 bases are TGTGCCAGTAGAACCTGGGGGGCCGCAAACACTGAAGCTTTCTTT.

The gene calls are TRBV4-3 and TRBJ1-1; tentatively, D is TRBD1 (6 bases). Germline values: CDR1 LGHNA, CDR2 YSLEER. Trimming stripped 0 bases from V and 3 bases from J, with 14 bases between. The CDR3 loop spans 16 amino acids. This CDR3 reads CASSQDQDRAYTEAFF. CDR3 sequence (DNA): TGCGCCAGCAGCCAAGATCAGGACAGAGCCTACACTGAAGCTTTCTTT.

A note on this clone: The sample holds other DNA sequences that translate to the same CDR3. The J gene is TRBJ2-3, the V gene TRBV27; D call uncertain. Trimming removed 3 bases at V and 1 base at J, with 5 bases between. The CDR3 spans 13 residues. CDR1 is MNHEY, CDR2 SMNVEV, per germline (reference sequence). Written as DNA, the CDR3 is TGTGCCAGCAGTTTCCGTGGCACAGATACGCAGTATTTT. Amino acids: CASSFRGTDTQYF.

The gene calls are TRBV7-9 and TRBJ2-1, with 8 bases aligning to TRBD2. The germline gives CDR1 SEHNR, CDR2 FQNEAQ (reference sequence). The CDR3 runs 16 residues. The trim removed 5 bases at V and 4 bases at J, leaving 10 bases unmatched. The CDR3 nucleotides are TGTGCCAGCAGCCCGACCGGGACTAGGGTTTACAATGAGCAGTTCTTC. This encodes CASSPTGTRVYNEQFF.

The chain is built from TRBV9 and TRBJ2-1; no clear D gene. CDR3 length: 11 residues. Germline V gene lookup returns CDR1 SGDLS and CDR2 YYNGEE. Between the trimmed V and J ends, which lost 4 bases and 8 bases, there was a span of 7 bases. This CDR3 reads CASSSLYEQFF. For the CDR3, the DNA is TGTGCCAGCAGCTCCCTTTATGAGCAGTTCTTC.

CDR3 region: CASTTWEGVQPQHF. The CDR3 coding sequence is TGTGCCAGTACTACCTGGGAGGGGGTTCAGCCCCAGCATTTT. The rearrangement links TRBV19 to TRBJ1-5, with D perhaps matching TRBD1 (6 bases). This CDR3 has 14 amino acids. Germline CDR1 is LNHDA and CDR2 is SQIVND (reference sequence). Trimming took 7 bases from V and 6 from J, leaving 16 bases between them.

The chain carries TRBV7-9 and TRBJ2-7, with TRBD2 as a possible D gene (6 bases). Germline CDR1 and CDR2: SEHNR and FQNEAQ (reference sequence). V shed 5 bases and J shed 0 bases, with 17 bases lying between them. CDR3 length equals 16 residues. The CDR3 DNA reads TGTGCCAGCAGCGCGCGGGACGTGACTTCCTCCTACGAGCAGTACTTC. Its translation is CASSARDVTSSYEQYF.

This chain links TRBV7-9 with TRBJ2-5; the D gene is possibly TRBD1 (6 bases). Trimming took off 2 bases at V and 5 bases at J, with 15 bases between the two ends. This CDR3 comprises 15 residues. Germline V gives CDR1 SEHNR, CDR2 FQNEAQ (reference sequence). CDR3 bases: TGTGCCAGCAGCTTAATAGGCGAGGGGGAGGAGACCCAGTACTTC. Its protein product is CASSLIGEGEETQYF.

This chain joins TRBV28 and TRBJ2-3; D is perhaps TRBD1 or TRBD2 (5 bases each). The V gene's germline CDR1 is MDHEN and CDR2 SYDVKM. Deletions cut 0 bases from V and 2 bases from J, with 12 bases between. The CDR3 runs 16 residues. The CDR3 DNA follows: TGTGCCAGCAGTTTATGGGGACCTCGGTCCACAGATACGCAGTATTTT. Amino acid sequence: CASSLWGPRSTDTQYF.

V and J are TRBV10-3 and TRBJ2-7, with D perhaps TRBD2 (6 bases). Germline lookup yields CDR1 ENHRY and CDR2 SYGVKD. The CDR3 loop spans 13 amino acids. Trimming stripped 6 bases from V and 4 bases from J, with 13 bases between. The CDR3 nucleotides are TGTGCCATCAGGGAGGGAGAGGGGTACGAGCAGTACTTC. Translation gives CAIREGEGYEQYF.

This chain joins TRBV19 and TRBJ1-5, with D unclear. Trimming took 7 bases from V and 0 from J, leaving 16 bases between them. The CDR3 extends over 16 amino acids. CDR1 LNHDA and CDR2 SQIVND come from the germline V gene (reference sequence). The CDR3 region is CASKGGSKYSNQPQHF. In nucleotides, the CDR3 is TGTGCCAGTAAGGGAGGGTCCAAATATAGCAATCAGCCCCAGCATTTT.

The chain joins TRBV5-1 to TRBJ2-1; 8 bases match TRBD1. The length of the CDR3 is 16 residues. V trimming: 4 bases; J trimming: 1 base; junction bases outside the gene matches: 7. From germline, CDR1 is SGHRS and CDR2 YFSETQ. This CDR3 reads CASSDGQGRSYNEQFF. Here the CDR3 DNA reads TGCGCCAGCAGCGACGGACAGGGTAGGTCCTACAATGAGCAGTTCTTC. Looking up the rest from reference TRBV5-1 and TRBJ2-1 gives the full variable domain: KAGVTQTPRYLIKTRGQQVTLSCSPISGHRSVSWYQQTPGQGLQFLFEYFSETQRNKGNFPGRFSGRQFSNSRSEMNVSTLELGDSALYLCASSDGQGRSYNEQFFGPGTRLTVL.

This chain uses TRBV6-5 with TRBJ2-7; 8 positions match TRBD2. J lost 1 base, V lost 6 bases, and 5 bases had no gene match. CDR3 size: 14 residues. Germline V gives CDR1 MNHEY, CDR2 SVGAGI. The CDR3 nucleotides are TGTGCCAGCAGAGGACTAGCAGAATCCTACGAGCAGTACTTC. Translating gives CASRGLAESYEQYF.

With respect to this clone: In the same sample, other DNA sequences code for this CDR3. The chain links TRBV11-2 to TRBJ1-1; D possibly corresponds to TRBD1 (5 bases). V lost 5 bases, J lost 7 bases, and 11 bases lay in between. Germline-derived CDR1 and CDR2 are SGHAT and FQNNGV. The CDR3 contains 12 residues. CDR3 sequence reads: CASSLGAFEAFF. The CDR3 nucleotides read TGTGCCAGCAGCCTAGGGGCGTTTGAAGCTTTCTTT.

The rearrangement joins TRBV14 to TRBJ2-1, with 15 bases aligning to TRBD2. Germline-derived CDR1 and CDR2 are SGHDN and FVKESK. The CDR3 loop spans 17 amino acids. V trimming: 0 bases; J trimming: 10 bases; junction bases outside the gene matches: 7. The DNA for the CDR3 is TGTGCCAGCAGCCAAGATTGGGGACTAGCGGGAGGTGAGGAGCAGTTCTTC. This encodes CASSQDWGLAGGEEQFF. Full variable domain (outside the CDR3, taken from reference TRBV14 and TRBJ2-1): EAGVTQFPSHSVIEKGQTVTLRCDPISGHDNLYWYRRVMGKEIKFLLHFVKESKQDESGMPNNRFLAERTGGTYSTLKVQPAELEDSGVYFCASSQDWGLAGGEEQFFGPGTRLTVL.

The rearrangement links TRBV13 to TRBJ2-7; tentative D call: TRBD2 (6 bases). With 5 bases removed from V and 0 bases from J, the gap between germline ends came to 11 bases. The CDR3 sequence is 14 residues long. Germline CDR1 and CDR2: PRHDT and FYEKMQ (reference sequence). CDR3 in amino acids: CASSKGLSSYEQYF. The CDR3, as DNA: TGTGCCAGCAGCAAGGGACTGAGCTCCTACGAGCAGTACTTC.

The table lists this clone with a count of one. J is TRBJ2-7 and V is TRBV27; D unclear. Germline V CDR1 and CDR2: MNHEY, SMNVEV (reference sequence). Trimming took off 6 bases at V and 0 bases at J, with 9 bases between the two ends. CDR3 length equals 13 residues. CDR3 residues: CASSTDISYEQYF. CDR3 coding DNA: TGTGCCAGCAGCACCGATATCTCCTACGAGCAGTACTTC.

The gene calls are TRBV28 and TRBJ1-2, with D perhaps TRBD1 (5 bases). Germline assignment: CDR1 MDHEN and CDR2 SYDVKM. Trimming took 2 bases from V and 4 from J, leaving 17 bases between them. This CDR3 comprises 16 residues. The CDR3, as DNA: TGTGCCAGCAGTTTACCCCAGACAGCCACCTCCTATGGCTACACCTTC. Protein: CASSLPQTATSYGYTF.

CDR3 bases: TGTGCCAGTACCCGGGGGGCCTACATGAACACTGAAGCTTTCTTT. This codes for CASTRGAYMNTEAFF. V gene TRBV19 combines with J gene TRBJ1-1; TRBD1 is a possible D gene (6 bases). CDR3 length: 15 amino acids. CDR1 is LNHDA, CDR2 SQIVND, per germline (reference sequence). Trimming shortened V by 7 bases and J by 0 bases, and 15 bases separated the two germline ends.

This clone was observed a single time. The V call is TRBV27, the J call TRBJ1-2, with 9 bases matching TRBD1. Germline values: CDR1 MNHEY, CDR2 SMNVEV (reference sequence). J lost 2 bases, V lost 5 bases, and 6 bases had no gene match. The CDR3 contains 15 residues. The CDR3 nucleotides read TGTGCCAGCAGTCCTCGGGACAGGGAAAACTATGGCTACACCTTC. Protein: CASSPRDRENYGYTF.

The chain recombines TRBV5-4 with TRBJ2-2; no firm D call. Trimming took 1 base from V and 3 from J, leaving 4 bases between them. This CDR3 has 13 amino acids. Germline lookup yields CDR1 SGHNT and CDR2 YYREEE (reference sequence). CDR3: CASSLSDTGELFF. DNA of the CDR3: TGTGCCAGCAGCTTGAGCGACACCGGGGAGCTGTTTTTT.

V gene TRBV2 combines with J gene TRBJ1-1; D is undetermined. Germline V lookup: CDR1 SNHLY, CDR2 FYNNEI. This CDR3 contains 17 residues. The ends were cut back, 8 bases at V and 5 bases at J, with 27 bases in the middle. As DNA, the CDR3 is TGTGCCAGCTCCCTCGAGCCAATTGTGGCTCTCACTACTGAAGCTTTCTTT. It encodes CASSLEPIVALTTEAFF.

CDR3 coding DNA: TGTGCCAGCACCAGGGGTGCAGGGACCATGAACACTGAAGCTTTCTTT. Translation: CASTRGAGTMNTEAFF. This rearrangement joins TRBV27 to TRBJ1-1; tentatively, D is TRBD1 (6 bases). Trimming removed 7 bases from V and 0 bases from J, with 18 bases in between. Per germline, CDR1 MNHEY and CDR2 SMNVEV (reference sequence). The CDR3 consists of 16 residues.

This clone was counted a single time. This chain joins TRBV28 and TRBJ2-7; TRBD2 matches at 8 bases. Unmatched junction bases numbered 8, after V lost 5 bases and J lost 5 bases. This CDR3 region has 14 residues. CDR1 and CDR2 (germline): MDHEN, SYDVKM. CDR3 residues: CASSPVAGINEQYF. CDR3 DNA sequence: TGTGCCAGCAGTCCCGTAGCGGGAATTAACGAGCAGTACTTC.

This chain joins TRBV19 and TRBJ2-7; D might be TRBD1 (5 bases). There are 13 residues in the CDR3. The V gene's germline CDR1 is LNHDA and CDR2 SQIVND (reference sequence). The V end lost 5 bases, the J end lost 3 bases, and 11 bases lay between the germline ends. Here the CDR3 reads CASSGADNYEQYF. The CDR3 nucleotides read TGTGCCAGTAGTGGGGCCGACAACTACGAGCAGTACTTC.

The chain is built from TRBV28 and TRBJ2-3; possibly TRBD2 for D (6 bases). This CDR3 spans 15 amino acids. Trimming pared 1 base from V and 4 bases from J, leaving 12 bases between. Germline CDR1 is MDHEN and CDR2 is SYDVKM. Here the CDR3 reads CASSLSPRLADTQYF. The CDR3 DNA reads as TGTGCCAGCAGTTTATCCCCCAGACTAGCAGATACGCAGTATTTT.

This chain connects TRBV28 to TRBJ2-3; 8 nucleotides align to TRBD2. The CDR3 has 19 residues. Germline-derived CDR1 and CDR2 are MDHEN and SYDVKM. V shed 1 base and J 4 bases; nucleotides not matched to a gene: 16. CDR3 DNA: TGTGCCAGCAGTTTATACCCTAGGGGTAGCGGGATCCCCTCAGATACGCAGTATTTT. This codes for CASSLYPRGSGIPSDTQYF.

The gene calls are TRBV18 and TRBJ2-3; 10 bases align to TRBD1. The germline gives CDR1 KGHSH, CDR2 LQKENI. This CDR3 has 15 amino acids. J lost 2 bases, V lost 3 bases, and 2 bases had no gene match. The CDR3 sequence is CASSPGTGATDTQYF. The CDR3 nucleotides read TGTGCCAGCTCACCGGGGACAGGGGCCACAGATACGCAGTATTTT. The whole variable domain, filled in from reference TRBV18 and TRBJ2-3, reads NAGVMQNPRHLVRRRGQEARLRCSPMKGHSHVYWYRQLPEEGLKFMVYLQKENIIDESGMPKERFSAEFPKEGPSILRIQQVVRGDSAAYFCASSPGTGATDTQYFGPGTRLTVL.

The rearrangement joins TRBV11-1 to TRBJ2-7; D call uncertain. Trimming removed 4 bases at V and 0 bases at J, with 4 bases between. The CDR3 totals 12 residues. CDR1 SGHAT and CDR2 FQDESV come from the germline V gene (reference sequence). DNA for the CDR3: TGTGCCAGCAGCTCCAGCTCCTACGAGCAGTACTTC. Translated, it gives CASSSSSYEQYF.